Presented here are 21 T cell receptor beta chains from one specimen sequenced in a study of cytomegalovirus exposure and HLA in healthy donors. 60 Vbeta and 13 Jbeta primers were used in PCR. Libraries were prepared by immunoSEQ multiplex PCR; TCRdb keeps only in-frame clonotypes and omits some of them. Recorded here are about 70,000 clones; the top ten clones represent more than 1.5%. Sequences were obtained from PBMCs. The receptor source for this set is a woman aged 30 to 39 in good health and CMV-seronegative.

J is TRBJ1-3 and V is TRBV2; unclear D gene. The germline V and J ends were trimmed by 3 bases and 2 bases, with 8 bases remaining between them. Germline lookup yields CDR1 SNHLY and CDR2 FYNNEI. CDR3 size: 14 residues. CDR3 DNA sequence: TGTGCCAGCAGTGAGGCTTTCGCTGGAAACACCATATATTTT. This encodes CASSEAFAGNTIYF.

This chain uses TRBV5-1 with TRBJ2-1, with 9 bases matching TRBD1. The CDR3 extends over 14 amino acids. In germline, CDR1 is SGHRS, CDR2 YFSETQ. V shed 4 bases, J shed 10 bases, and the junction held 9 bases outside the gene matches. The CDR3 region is CASSAAGQGREQFF. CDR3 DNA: TGCGCCAGCAGCGCCGCAGGACAGGGGCGCGAGCAGTTCTTC.

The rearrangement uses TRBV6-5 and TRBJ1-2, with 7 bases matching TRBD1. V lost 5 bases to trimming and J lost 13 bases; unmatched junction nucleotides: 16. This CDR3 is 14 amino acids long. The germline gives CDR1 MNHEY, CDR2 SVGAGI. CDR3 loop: CASSDRAPSYGATF. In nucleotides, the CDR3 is TGTGCCAGCAGTGACAGGGCTCCTTCCTATGGGGCCACCTTC.

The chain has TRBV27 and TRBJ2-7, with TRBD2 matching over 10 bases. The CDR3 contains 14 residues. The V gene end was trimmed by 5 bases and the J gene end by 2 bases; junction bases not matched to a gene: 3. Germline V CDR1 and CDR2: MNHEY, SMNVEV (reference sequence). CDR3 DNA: TGTGCCAGCAGTCCGGGACTAGCGACCTACGAGCAGTACTTC. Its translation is CASSPGLATYEQYF.

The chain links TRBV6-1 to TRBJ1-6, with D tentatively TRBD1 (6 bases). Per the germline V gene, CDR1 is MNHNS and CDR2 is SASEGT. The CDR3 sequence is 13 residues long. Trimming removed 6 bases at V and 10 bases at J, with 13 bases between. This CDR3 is CASRIRGESPLHF. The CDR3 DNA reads TGTGCCAGCAGGATCAGGGGTGAGTCACCCCTCCACTTT.

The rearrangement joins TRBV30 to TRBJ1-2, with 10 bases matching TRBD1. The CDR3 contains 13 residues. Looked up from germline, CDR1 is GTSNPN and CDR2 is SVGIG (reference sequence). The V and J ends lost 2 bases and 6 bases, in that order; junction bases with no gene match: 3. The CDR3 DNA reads TGTGCCTGGAGTAGACAGGGGGCTGATGGCTACACCTTC. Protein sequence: CAWSRQGADGYTF.

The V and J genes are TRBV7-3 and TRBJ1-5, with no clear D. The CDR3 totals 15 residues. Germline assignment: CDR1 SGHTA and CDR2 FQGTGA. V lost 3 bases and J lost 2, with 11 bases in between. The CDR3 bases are TGTGCCAGCAGCTTGTACTTCACTGGCAATCAGCCCCAGCATTTT. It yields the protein CASSLYFTGNQPQHF. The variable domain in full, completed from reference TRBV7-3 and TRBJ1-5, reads GAGVSQTPSNKVTEKGKYVELRCDPISGHTALYWYRQSLGQGPEFLIYFQGTGAADDSGLPNDRFFAVRPEGSVSTLKIQRTERGDSAVYLCASSLYFTGNQPQHFGDGTRLSIL.

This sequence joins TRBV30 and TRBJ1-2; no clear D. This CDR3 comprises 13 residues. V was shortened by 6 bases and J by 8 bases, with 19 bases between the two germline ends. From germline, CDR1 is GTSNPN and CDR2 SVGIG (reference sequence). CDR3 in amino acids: CACPFSNAGGYTF. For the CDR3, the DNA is TGTGCCTGCCCCTTCTCCAACGCGGGGGGCTACACCTTC.

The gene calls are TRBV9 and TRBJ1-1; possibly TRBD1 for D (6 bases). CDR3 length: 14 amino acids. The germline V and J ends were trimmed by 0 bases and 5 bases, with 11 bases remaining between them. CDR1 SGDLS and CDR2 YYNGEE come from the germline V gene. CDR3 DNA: TGTGCCAGCAGCGTAGAGGACAGAAAAACTGAAGCTTTCTTT. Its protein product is CASSVEDRKTEAFF. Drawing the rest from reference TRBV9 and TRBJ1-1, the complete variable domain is DSGVTQTPKHLITATGQRVTLRCSPRSGDLSVYWYQQSLDQGLQFLIQYYNGEERAKGNILERFSAQQFPDLHSELNLSSLELGDSALYFCASSVEDRKTEAFFGQGTRLTVV.

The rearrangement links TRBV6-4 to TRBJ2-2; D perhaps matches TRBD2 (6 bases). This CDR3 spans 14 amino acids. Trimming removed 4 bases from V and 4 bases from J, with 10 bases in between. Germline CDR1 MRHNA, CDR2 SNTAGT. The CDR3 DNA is TGTGCCAGCAGTGTGGGGGACTCCACCGGGGAGCTGTTTTTT. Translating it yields CASSVGDSTGELFF.

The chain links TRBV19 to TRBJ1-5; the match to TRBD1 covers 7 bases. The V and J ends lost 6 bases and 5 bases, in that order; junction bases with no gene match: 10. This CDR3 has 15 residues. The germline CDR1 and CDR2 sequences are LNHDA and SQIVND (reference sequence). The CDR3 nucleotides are TGTGCCAGTAGCAGCCGGGACAGCCTCCATCAGCCCCAGCATTTT. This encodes CASSSRDSLHQPQHF.

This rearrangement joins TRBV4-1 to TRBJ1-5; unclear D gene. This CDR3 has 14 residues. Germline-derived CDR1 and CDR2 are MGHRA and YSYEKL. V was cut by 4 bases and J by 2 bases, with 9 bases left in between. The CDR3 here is CASSPVGGNQPQHF. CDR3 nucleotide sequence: TGCGCCAGCAGCCCAGTCGGGGGCAATCAGCCCCAGCATTTT.

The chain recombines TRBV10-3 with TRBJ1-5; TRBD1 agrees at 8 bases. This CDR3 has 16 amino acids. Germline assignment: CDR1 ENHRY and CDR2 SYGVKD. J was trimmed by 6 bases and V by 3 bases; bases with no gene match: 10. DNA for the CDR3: TGTGCCATCAGTGAAGCAGGGGGCTTGCAGGGTCAGCCCCAGCATTTT. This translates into CAISEAGGLQGQPQHF.

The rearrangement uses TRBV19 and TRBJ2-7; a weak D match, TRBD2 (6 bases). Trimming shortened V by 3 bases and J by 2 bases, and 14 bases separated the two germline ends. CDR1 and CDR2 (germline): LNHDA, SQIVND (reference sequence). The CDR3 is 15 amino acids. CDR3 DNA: TGTGCCAGTAGTATGGAGGGGCTGGTACCCTACGAGCAGTACTTC. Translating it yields CASSMEGLVPYEQYF. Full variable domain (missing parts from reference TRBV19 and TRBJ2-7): DGGITQSPKYLFRKEGQNVTLSCEQNLNHDAMYWYRQDPGQGLRLIYYSQIVNDFQKGDIAEGYSVSREKKESFPLTVTSAQKNPTAFYLCASSMEGLVPYEQYFGPGTRLTVT.

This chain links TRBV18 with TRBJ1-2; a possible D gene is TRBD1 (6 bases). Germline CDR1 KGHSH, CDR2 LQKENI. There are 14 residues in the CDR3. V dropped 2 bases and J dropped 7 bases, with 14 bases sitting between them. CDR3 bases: TGTGCCAGCTCACCAAACAGGGTCGGTGTTGGCTACACCTTC. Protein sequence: CASSPNRVGVGYTF.

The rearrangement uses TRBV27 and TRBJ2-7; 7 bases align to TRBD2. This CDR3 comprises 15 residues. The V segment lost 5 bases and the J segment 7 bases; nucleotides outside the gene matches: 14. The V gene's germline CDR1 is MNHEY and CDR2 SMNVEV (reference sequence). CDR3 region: CASSPRDLLGGEQYF. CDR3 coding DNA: TGTGCCAGCAGTCCCCGGGACCTACTGGGGGGGGAGCAGTACTTC.

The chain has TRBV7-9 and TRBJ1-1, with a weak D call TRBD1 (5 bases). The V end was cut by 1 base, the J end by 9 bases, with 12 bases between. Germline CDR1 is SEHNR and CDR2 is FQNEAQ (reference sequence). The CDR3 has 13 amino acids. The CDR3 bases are TGTGCCAGCAGCTTAGAGGAGGGGCTTCAAGCTTTCTTT. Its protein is CASSLEEGLQAFF.

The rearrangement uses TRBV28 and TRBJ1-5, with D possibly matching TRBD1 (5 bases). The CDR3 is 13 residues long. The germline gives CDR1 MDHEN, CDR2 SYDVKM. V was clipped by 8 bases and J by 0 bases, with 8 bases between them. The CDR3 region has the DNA TGTGCCAGCCAGGGCAATAGCAATCAGCCCCAGCATTTT. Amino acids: CASQGNSNQPQHF. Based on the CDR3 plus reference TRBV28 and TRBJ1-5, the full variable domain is DVKVTQSSRYLVKRTGEKVFLECVQDMDHENMFWYRQDPGLGLRLIYFSYDVKMKEKGDIPEGYSVSREKKERFSLILESASTNQTSMYLCASQGNSNQPQHFGDGTRLSIL.

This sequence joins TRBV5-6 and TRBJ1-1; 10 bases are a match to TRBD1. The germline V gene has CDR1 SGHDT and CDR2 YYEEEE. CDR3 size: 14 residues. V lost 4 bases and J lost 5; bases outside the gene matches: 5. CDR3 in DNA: TGTGCCAGCAGCCCGGGACAGGGGAGGACTGAAGCTTTCTTT. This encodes CASSPGQGRTEAFF. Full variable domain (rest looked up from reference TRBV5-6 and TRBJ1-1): DAGVTQSPTHLIKTRGQQVTLRCSPKSGHDTVSWYQQALGQGPQFIFQYYEEEERQRGNFPDRFSGHQFPNYSSELNVNALLLGDSALYLCASSPGQGRTEAFFGQGTRLTVV.

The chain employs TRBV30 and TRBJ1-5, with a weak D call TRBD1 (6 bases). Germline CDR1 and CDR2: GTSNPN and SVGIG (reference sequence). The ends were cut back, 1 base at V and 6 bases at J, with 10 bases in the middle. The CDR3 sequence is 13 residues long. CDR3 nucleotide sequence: TGTGCCTGGAGTGCCGGGACAATTCAGCCCCAGCATTTT. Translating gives CAWSAGTIQPQHF. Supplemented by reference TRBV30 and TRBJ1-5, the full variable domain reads SQTIHQWPATLVQPVGSPLSLECTVEGTSNPNLYWYRQAAGRGLQLLFYSVGIGQISSEVPQNLSASRPQDRQFILSSKKLLLSDSGFYLCAWSAGTIQPQHFGDGTRLSIL.

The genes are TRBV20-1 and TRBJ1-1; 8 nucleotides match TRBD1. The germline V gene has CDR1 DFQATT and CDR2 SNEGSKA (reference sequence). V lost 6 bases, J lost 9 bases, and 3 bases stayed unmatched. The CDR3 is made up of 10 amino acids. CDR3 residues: CSARQGQAFF. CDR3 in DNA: TGCAGTGCCAGACAGGGGCAAGCTTTCTTT.